This T cell receptor (beta chain) was sequenced in a study of CD8+ T cells in alopecia areata. Study at large: Treated patients were dosed with oral tofacitinib, taking 5 to 10 mg twice daily. Points from the study as a whole: Under tofacitinib, numerous expanded lesional clonotypes remained detectable in scalp and blood.

A note on this clone: As yet, its antigen is unknown.

Germline V CDR1 and CDR2: SGHNT, YENEEA. With V trimmed by 3 bases and J by 1 base, 1 base remained unmatched. The CDR3 contains 15 residues. The sample's treatment: oral pan-JAK inhibitor, 5-10 mg twice daily. In alopecia areata patients, both lesional scalp punch biopsies and peripheral blood were collected. Extraction and reverse transcription of RNA yielded cDNA as the sequencing template. Sequenced by immunoSEQ multiplex PCR; TCRdb stores in-frame clones only, minus some. This table holds under 250,000 clones, around 66% found once. The V call is TRBV11-3, the J call TRBJ2-2, with 8 nucleotides matching TRBD1. Here the sequenced sample was CD4+ T cells sorted from blood, taken around week 44, from a patient treated with tofacitinib. This TCR derives from a human donor with alopecia areata. CDR3 amino acids: CASSFGTGNTGELFF. CDR3 in DNA: TGTGCCAGCAGCTTCGGGACAGGGAACACCGGGGAGCTGTTTTTT.